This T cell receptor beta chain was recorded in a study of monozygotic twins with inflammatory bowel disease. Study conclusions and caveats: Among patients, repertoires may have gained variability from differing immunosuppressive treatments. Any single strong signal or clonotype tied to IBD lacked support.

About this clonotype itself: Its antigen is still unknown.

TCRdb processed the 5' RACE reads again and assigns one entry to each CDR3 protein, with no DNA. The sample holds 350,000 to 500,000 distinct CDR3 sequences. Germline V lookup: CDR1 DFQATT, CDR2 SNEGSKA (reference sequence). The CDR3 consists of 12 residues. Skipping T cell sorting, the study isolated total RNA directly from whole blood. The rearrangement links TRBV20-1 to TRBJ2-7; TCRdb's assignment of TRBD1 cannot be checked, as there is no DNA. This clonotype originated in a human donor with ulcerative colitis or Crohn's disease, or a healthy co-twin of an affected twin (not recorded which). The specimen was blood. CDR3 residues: CSARRQGYEQYF.